Each of the 30 T cell receptor beta chains below was sequenced from the same sample in a study of glioma-infiltrating T cells after dendritic cell vaccination. The assay was immunoSEQ multiplex PCR, and TCRdb's table has in-frame clones only and misses some. Found here are around 23,000 clones, roughly 91% of them singletons; the top ten hold 2.5% to 3%. Time point in this sample: after dendritic cell vaccination, including at tumor progression/relapse. Sequences were derived from blood, sampled after dendritic cell vaccination. These receptors came from a human donor with glioblastoma.

The gene calls are TRBV4-2 and TRBJ2-3; 15 bases are a match to TRBD2. The CDR3 spans 17 residues. The trim removed 2 bases at V and 6 bases at J, leaving 6 bases unmatched. Germline CDR1 is LGHNA and CDR2 is YNFKEQ. CDR3 sequence reads: CASSQQPGLAGGDTQYF. The DNA for the CDR3 is TGTGCCAGCAGCCAACAACCGGGACTAGCGGGGGGCGATACGCAGTATTTT.

This clone has only a few counts. Here the CDR3 reads CASSQESYLEQYF. In DNA, the CDR3 is TGCGCCAGCAGCCAAGAATCGTATCTGGAGCAGTACTTC. V and J are TRBV4-1 and TRBJ2-7; unclear D gene. Germline CDR1 and CDR2: MGHRA and YSYEKL. The CDR3 consists of 13 residues. Trimming cost V 0 bases and J 7 bases, with 10 bases left between them.

The rearrangement uses TRBV5-4 and TRBJ1-2; 11 nucleotides agree with TRBD1. Germline-derived CDR1 and CDR2 are SGHNT and YYREEE (reference sequence). V gave up 0 bases and J gave up 4 bases; unmatched junction bases: 8. This CDR3 region has 17 residues. The CDR3 coding sequence is TGTGCCAGCAGCTTGGGGACAGGGGGCATCGAGGGCTATGGCTACACCTTC. Translated: CASSLGTGGIEGYGYTF.

The chain has TRBV9 and TRBJ2-1; 12 bases map to TRBD2. Germline-derived CDR1 and CDR2 are SGDLS and YYNGEE. The CDR3 has 15 amino acids. Trimming cost V 4 bases and J 9 bases; bases outside gene matches: 8. CDR3 DNA sequence: TGTGCCAGCAGCACACTAGCGGGGGGCATGGGTGAGCAGTTCTTC. It is translated as CASSTLAGGMGEQFF.

This chain uses TRBV10-2 with TRBJ2-1; 8 bases map to TRBD2. Germline assignment: CDR1 WSHSY and CDR2 SAAADI. The CDR3 covers 14 residues. Trimming at V came to 2 bases and at J to 9 bases, leaving 6 bases not matched to a gene. The CDR3 DNA follows: TGCGCCAGCAGTGAGCCGGGGGGGGCCAGTGAGCAGTTCTTC. Amino acids: CASSEPGGASEQFF.

The chain couples TRBV10-2 to TRBJ1-5, with D unresolved. This CDR3 contains 13 residues. Looked up from germline, CDR1 is WSHSY and CDR2 is SAAADI. V was pared by 4 bases and J by 4 bases, with 8 bases between. The DNA for the CDR3 is TGCGCCAGCAGTGTAACCGAGAATCAGCCCCAGCATTTT. Protein sequence: CASSVTENQPQHF.

This chain joins TRBV7-2 and TRBJ2-5; no reliable D call. The ends were cut back, 6 bases at V and 1 base at J, with 9 bases in the middle. CDR3 length equals 13 residues. CDR1 and CDR2 (germline): SGHTA, FQGNSA. The CDR3 region has the DNA TGTGCCAGCAGTACTATACCCCAAGAGACCCAGTACTTC. This sequence encodes CASSTIPQETQYF.

The chain links TRBV10-3 to TRBJ1-1; tentative D call: TRBD1 (6 bases). V shed 8 bases and J shed 6 bases, with 16 bases lying between them. This CDR3 has 13 residues. Germline CDR1 and CDR2: ENHRY and SYGVKD. The CDR3 sequence: CAIGRQEVAEAFF. The DNA for the CDR3 is TGTGCCATCGGGAGACAGGAGGTCGCTGAAGCTTTCTTT.

This chain links TRBV5-1 with TRBJ1-2; no firm D call. CDR1 is SGHRS, CDR2 YFSETQ, per germline. This CDR3 is built from 15 residues. V lost 0 bases and J lost 2, with 11 bases in between. CDR3 sequence reads: CASSLAFRLNYGYTF. In DNA form, the CDR3 reads TGCGCCAGCAGCTTGGCTTTCAGGTTAAACTATGGCTACACCTTC. The complete variable domain, with remaining parts taken from reference TRBV5-1 and TRBJ1-2, reads KAGVTQTPRYLIKTRGQQVTLSCSPISGHRSVSWYQQTPGQGLQFLFEYFSETQRNKGNFPGRFSGRQFSNSRSEMNVSTLELGDSALYLCASSLAFRLNYGYTFGSGTRLTVV.

This clone was found once. The chain has TRBV4-1 and TRBJ1-5, with a possible D match to TRBD1 (5 bases). Germline V gene sequence: CDR1 MGHRA, CDR2 YSYEKL. V was pared by 0 bases and J by 3 bases, with 12 bases between. This CDR3 comprises 16 residues. The CDR3 DNA reads TGCGCCAGCAGCCAAGAGGGCAGGGCCTCCAATCAGCCCCAGCATTTT. It codes for CASSQEGRASNQPQHF.

The V gene is TRBV6-5, the J gene TRBJ2-3; 7 bases map to TRBD2. The CDR3 totals 15 residues. Germline values: CDR1 MNHEY, CDR2 SVGAGI. Unmatched junction bases numbered 9, after V lost 6 bases and J lost 3 bases. CDR3 coding DNA: TGTGCCAGCAGCCTTCGGGACTATCGGACAGATACGCAGTATTTT. It specifies CASSLRDYRTDTQYF.

The V gene is TRBV19, the J gene TRBJ2-7; 10 bases align to TRBD1. Trimming took 5 bases from V and 2 from J; bases not matched to a gene: 6. CDR3 length: 15 residues. CDR1 and CDR2 from the germline V gene are LNHDA and SQIVND (reference sequence). CDR3 bases: TGTGCCAGTAGTTCCGGGACAGGGGATCCCTACGAGCAGTACTTC. This translates into CASSSGTGDPYEQYF.

The chain employs TRBV19 and TRBJ1-3; D call uncertain. The V end lost 6 bases, the J end lost 0 bases, and 12 bases lay between the germline ends. The CDR3 runs to 15 residues. Germline CDR1 LNHDA, CDR2 SQIVND (reference sequence). The CDR3 DNA is TGTGCCAGTAGCTCTACGGGGAGCTCTGGAAACACCATATATTTT. Translation gives CASSSTGSSGNTIYF.

The gene calls are TRBV5-4 and TRBJ1-4; D is unclear. CDR3 length: 13 residues. Trimming stripped 2 bases from V and 13 bases from J, with 15 bases between. Per germline, CDR1 SGHNT and CDR2 YYREEE (reference sequence). As DNA, the CDR3 is TGTGCCAGCAGCTTTTCGAGTGGGGAGGGACTGTTTTTT. Translating gives CASSFSSGEGLFF.

The rearrangement links TRBV20-1 to TRBJ1-2; no reliable D call. CDR1 DFQATT and CDR2 SNEGSKA come from the germline V gene (reference sequence). V shed 3 bases and J shed 4 bases, with 6 bases lying between them. CDR3 length: 11 amino acids. The CDR3 region has the DNA TGCAGTGCTAGCCTCGGCTATGGCTACACCTTC. Translated, it gives CSASLGYGYTF.

This chain links TRBV7-9 with TRBJ1-4, with 7 bases fitting TRBD1. Germline lookup yields CDR1 SEHNR and CDR2 FQNEAQ (reference sequence). The trim removed 3 bases at V and 8 bases at J, leaving 6 bases unmatched. The CDR3 totals 14 residues. CDR3 DNA: TGTGCCAGCAGCTTCGGGACAGCGGACGAAAAACTGTTTTTT. Its translation is CASSFGTADEKLFF.

The V call is TRBV11-2, the J call TRBJ2-1, with TRBD2 matching 11 bases. CDR3 size: 15 residues. Germline V CDR1 and CDR2: SGHAT, FQNNGV. V lost 4 bases to trimming and J lost 8 bases; unmatched junction nucleotides: 7. The DNA of the CDR3 is TGTGCCAGCAGCTCAGGACTAGCGGGCCTCGATGAGCAGTTCTTC. Translated: CASSSGLAGLDEQFF.

The chain employs TRBV5-1 and TRBJ2-3, with 11 bases fitting TRBD1. The CDR3 contains 15 residues. From germline, CDR1 is SGHRS and CDR2 YFSETQ. Trimming cost V 2 bases and J 4 bases; bases outside gene matches: 3. The CDR3 reads CASSFGTGGPDTQYF. Written as DNA, the CDR3 is TGCGCCAGCAGCTTCGGGACAGGGGGACCAGATACGCAGTATTTT.

In its sample, this clone was seen a few times. The CDR3, as DNA: TGTGCCAGCAGCCGGTCCGATCCCGACAGGGGGAAAATTTTTAGCTACGAGCAGTACTTC. Protein product: CASSRSDPDRGKIFSYEQYF. V usage is TRBV21-1 and J usage is TRBJ2-7; TRBD1 is taken as the D call from the table, unchecked against the DNA. TRBV21-1 is designated a pseudogene. The CDR3 totals 20 residues.

The rearrangement joins TRBV7-9 to TRBJ2-1; TRBD2 aligns across 9 bases. This CDR3 spans 16 amino acids. Germline V CDR1 and CDR2: SEHNR, FQNEAQ (reference sequence). V lost 2 bases to trimming and J lost 3 bases; unmatched junction nucleotides: 5. CDR3 coding DNA: TGTGCCAGCAGCTTACTTGGGACTAGCCTCTACAATGAGCAGTTCTTC. Translated, it gives CASSLLGTSLYNEQFF.

A single count supports this clone. The chain carries TRBV5-1 and TRBJ1-1; the D gene is possibly TRBD1 (5 bases). Deletions cut 0 bases from V and 1 base from J, with 7 bases between. The CDR3 extends over 14 amino acids. CDR1 is SGHRS, CDR2 YFSETQ, per germline. The CDR3 nucleotides read TGCGCCAGCAGCTTGGGACAGCCGAACACTGAAGCTTTCTTT. Translating it yields CASSLGQPNTEAFF.

With respect to this clone: One junction end does not reproduce the germline sequence, and a read error may be involved. The chain couples TRBV11-2 to TRBJ1-4, with D unresolved. Germline V gene data show CDR1 as SGHAT and CDR2 as FQNNGV. The CDR3 is 14 amino acids. This chain's CDR3 is CASSQQVTSEKLFF. CDR3 DNA: TGTGCCAGCAGCCAGCAGGTCACTAGTGAAAAACTGTTTTTT.

The V gene is TRBV27, the J gene TRBJ1-4; TRBD1 aligns across 8 bases. Germline CDR1 and CDR2: MNHEY and SMNVEV (reference sequence). Trimming removed 4 bases from V and 4 bases from J; junction bases left unmatched: 8. This CDR3 spans 16 amino acids. The DNA of the CDR3 is TGTGCCAGCAGTTCTGGTGGGACAGGCGGTAATGAAAAACTGTTTTTT. Protein sequence: CASSSGGTGGNEKLFF.

This rearrangement joins TRBV18 to TRBJ1-4; D gene ambiguous. CDR1 KGHSH and CDR2 LQKENI come from the germline V gene. Between the trimmed V and J ends, which lost 5 bases and 0 bases, there was a span of 7 bases. This CDR3 is 14 amino acids long. CDR3 sequence: CASSLSATNEKLFF. DNA for the CDR3: TGTGCCAGCTCATTGTCAGCAACTAATGAAAAACTGTTTTTT.

J is TRBJ1-1 and V is TRBV6-1, with no clear D. The CDR3 runs to 12 residues. Germline V CDR1 and CDR2: MNHNS, SASEGT. V gave up 4 bases and J gave up 11 bases, with 14 bases separating them. CDR3 region: CASSGRGRKAFF. The CDR3 DNA is TGTGCCAGCAGTGGCCGCGGGCGGAAGGCTTTCTTT.

This clone was seen a handful of times. The chain carries TRBV27 and TRBJ2-1, with 9 bases identical to TRBD2. The germline CDR1 and CDR2 sequences are MNHEY and SMNVEV (reference sequence). The CDR3 totals 15 residues. V trimming: 2 bases; J trimming: 5 bases; junction bases outside the gene matches: 4. CDR3 sequence reads: CASSLGSGGNNEQFF. As DNA, the CDR3 is TGTGCCAGCAGTTTAGGTAGCGGGGGAAACAATGAGCAGTTCTTC.

This chain uses TRBV27 with TRBJ1-2, with D uncertain. Trimming removed 4 bases at V and 3 bases at J, with 9 bases between. Germline CDR1 and CDR2: MNHEY and SMNVEV (reference sequence). This CDR3 has 13 amino acids. The CDR3 reads CASSSHGYYGYTF. The CDR3 region has the DNA TGTGCCAGCAGTTCACATGGCTACTATGGCTACACCTTC.

The chain is built from TRBV4-2 and TRBJ2-3, with TRBD2 matching 8 bases. V was clipped by 1 base and J by 3 bases; unmatched bases: 6. This CDR3 contains 16 residues. CDR1 and CDR2 from the germline V gene are LGHNA and YNFKEQ. This CDR3 reads CASSQAPLAGTDTQYF. Written as DNA, the CDR3 is TGTGCCAGCAGCCAAGCCCCGCTAGCGGGTACAGATACGCAGTATTTT.

The rearrangement joins TRBV5-1 to TRBJ2-7; D is uncertain. This CDR3 is 11 amino acids long. The V end was cut by 3 bases, the J end by 2 bases, with 3 bases between. CDR1 SGHRS and CDR2 YFSETQ come from the germline V gene. CDR3 nucleotides: TGCGCCAGCAGCTCCACCTACGAGCAGTACTTC. Its translation: CASSSTYEQYF.

The chain employs TRBV11-2 and TRBJ1-4; no definite D call. CDR1 and CDR2 (germline): SGHAT, FQNNGV. CDR3 length: 13 residues. V gave up 1 base and J gave up 5 bases, with 5 bases separating them. The CDR3 here is CASSLVVNEKLFF. The CDR3 region has the DNA TGTGCCAGCAGCTTAGTAGTAAATGAAAAACTGTTTTTT.